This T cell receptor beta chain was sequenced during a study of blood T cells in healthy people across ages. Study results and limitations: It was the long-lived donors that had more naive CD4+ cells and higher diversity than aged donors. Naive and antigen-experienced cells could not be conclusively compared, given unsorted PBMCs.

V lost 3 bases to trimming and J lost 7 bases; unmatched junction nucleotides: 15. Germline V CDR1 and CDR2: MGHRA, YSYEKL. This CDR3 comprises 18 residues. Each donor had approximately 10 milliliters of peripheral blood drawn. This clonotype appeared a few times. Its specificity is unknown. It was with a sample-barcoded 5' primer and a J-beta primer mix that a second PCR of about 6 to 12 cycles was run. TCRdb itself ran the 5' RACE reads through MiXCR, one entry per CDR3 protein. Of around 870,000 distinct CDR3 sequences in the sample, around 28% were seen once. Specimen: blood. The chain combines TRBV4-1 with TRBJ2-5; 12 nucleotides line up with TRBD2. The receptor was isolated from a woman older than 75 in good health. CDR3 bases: TGCGCCAGCAGCCAGAATAAACTAGCGGGGGGCTCGAGCGGGACCCAGTACTTC. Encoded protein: CASSQNKLAGGSSGTQYF.